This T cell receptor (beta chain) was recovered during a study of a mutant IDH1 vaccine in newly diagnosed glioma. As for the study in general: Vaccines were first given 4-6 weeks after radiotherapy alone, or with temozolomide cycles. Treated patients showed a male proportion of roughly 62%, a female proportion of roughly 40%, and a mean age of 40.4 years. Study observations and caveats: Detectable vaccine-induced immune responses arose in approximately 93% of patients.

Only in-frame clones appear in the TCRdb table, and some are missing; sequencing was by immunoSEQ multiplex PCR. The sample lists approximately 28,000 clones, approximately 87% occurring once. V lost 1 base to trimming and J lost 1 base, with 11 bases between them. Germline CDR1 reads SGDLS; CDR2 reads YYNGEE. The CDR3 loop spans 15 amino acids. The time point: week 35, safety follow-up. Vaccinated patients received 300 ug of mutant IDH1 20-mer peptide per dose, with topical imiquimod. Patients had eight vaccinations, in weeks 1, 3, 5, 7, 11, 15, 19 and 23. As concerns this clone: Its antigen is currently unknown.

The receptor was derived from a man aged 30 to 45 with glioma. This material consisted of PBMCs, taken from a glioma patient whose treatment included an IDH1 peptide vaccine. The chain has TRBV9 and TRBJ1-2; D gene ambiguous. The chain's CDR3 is CASSVSQGNNYGYTF. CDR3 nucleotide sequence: TGTGCCAGCAGCGTAAGCCAAGGGAATAACTATGGCTACACCTTC.